Each of the 7 T cell receptor beta chains below was sequenced from the same sample in a study of neurological immune-mediated disorders. MiXCR, run by TCRdb on the 5' RACE reads, gives a single entry per CDR3 protein. The table records tens of thousands of distinct CDR3 sequences, 2% to 2.5% of them present only once. The specimen sequenced was PBMCs. All receptors come from a man aged 45-60 years with multiple sclerosis.

This clonotype has ten or more counts. The chain employs TRBV6-5 and TRBJ1-2; D uncertain. Germline V gene lookup returns CDR1 MNHEY and CDR2 SVGAGI. V was shortened by 2 bases and J by 4 bases, with 14 bases between the two germline ends. The CDR3 has 15 amino acids. CDR3 protein: CASSYGDTFFYGYTF. CDR3 DNA sequence: TGTGCCAGCAGTTACGGAGACACATTTTTCTATGGCTACACCTTC.

This clonotype occurred many times. Here the CDR3 reads CSARDRYRDTYNEQFF. Here the CDR3 DNA reads TGCAGTGCTAGAGATCGTTACCGGGACACCTACAATGAGCAGTTCTTC. The chain uses TRBV20-1 and TRBJ2-1; possibly TRBD1 for D (6 bases). V was clipped by 0 bases and J by 2 bases, with 14 bases between them. CDR1 is DFQATT and CDR2 is SNEGSKA in the germline V gene (reference sequence). The CDR3 covers 16 residues.

This clonotype was seen ten or more times. The V gene is TRBV12-3 or TRBV12-4, the J gene TRBJ2-3; D tentatively reads TRBD1 or TRBD2 (5 bases each). V lost 5 bases, J lost 6 bases, and 12 bases lay in between. The CDR3 loop spans 13 amino acids. The CDR3 region is CASSPRGADTQYF. In DNA, the CDR3 is TGTGCCAGCAGTCCCCGAGGGGCGGATACGCAGTATTTT.

Many counts were recorded for this clonotype. The chain joins TRBV2 to TRBJ2-3, with D uncertain. The V end lost 7 bases, the J end lost 2 bases, and 13 bases lay between the germline ends. This CDR3 region has 14 residues. Per germline, CDR1 SNHLY and CDR2 FYNNEI. Here the CDR3 DNA reads TGTGCCAGCACGCCGATGATAACCACAGATACGCAGTATTTT. Amino acids: CASTPMITTDTQYF.

This clonotype was observed many times. The V gene is TRBV5-6, the J gene TRBJ1-2, with 7 bases identical to TRBD1. Looked up from germline, CDR1 is SGHDT and CDR2 is YYEEEE. The CDR3 has 15 amino acids. The V segment lost 4 bases and the J segment 0 bases; nucleotides outside the gene matches: 6. DNA of the CDR3: TGTGCCAGCAGCATCGGGACAGTTCCTAACTATGGCTACACCTTC. Translating it yields CASSIGTVPNYGYTF.

This clonotype was seen many times. V gene TRBV11-1 combines with J gene TRBJ2-3; 11 positions agree with TRBD2. Trimming took 4 bases from V and 7 from J; bases not matched to a gene: 13. The CDR3 totals 17 residues. Germline V lookup: CDR1 SGHAT, CDR2 FQDESV (reference sequence). DNA of the CDR3: TGTGCCAGCAGCTACGGCACTAGCGGGGGCCACCTAAATACGCAGTATTTT. Translation: CASSYGTSGGHLNTQYF.

This clonotype has at least ten counts. This rearrangement joins TRBV9 to TRBJ2-7; D possibly uses TRBD1 or TRBD2 (5 bases each). The CDR3 runs 15 residues. Germline lookup yields CDR1 SGDLS and CDR2 YYNGEE. V dropped 0 bases and J dropped 2 bases, with 12 bases sitting between them. As DNA, the CDR3 is TGTGCCAGCAGCGTAGGACCGGGGCAAACCTACGAGCAGTACTTC. This codes for CASSVGPGQTYEQYF.